The present entry profiles one T cell receptor (beta chain) with its context. Its antigen is not identified. Germline loops: CDR1 SNHLY, CDR2 FYNNEI. The CDR3 is 12 amino acids. The V and J ends lost 0 bases and 8 bases respectively, with 5 bases between them. Sequencing libraries made from TCR beta cDNA carried unique molecular identifiers. Using its own MiXCR run on the PCR reads, TCRdb lists one record per CDR3 protein. The sample has hundreds of thousands of distinct CDR3 sequences, roughly 45% seen once; the top ten hold under 2%. The sample is drawn from a study of post-analysis software for immune sequencing data. Study-wide points: Patients used about five TRBV segments, including TRBV5-6, TRBV5-1 and TRBV20-1, more often than controls.

This sequence originates from a girl aged 5-17 years with multiple sclerosis. The sequenced material came from blood. This chain connects TRBV2 to TRBJ2-1, with a weak D call TRBD2 (5 bases). Here the CDR3 DNA reads TGTGCCAGCAGTGAAGCCGGGGATGAGCAGTTCTTC. As protein: CASSEAGDEQFF.